The 14 T cell receptor beta chains given below trace back to one sample, sequenced in a study of blood T cell repertoires in COVID-19. Here immunoSEQ multiplex PCR was the method, and the copy in TCRdb shows in-frame clones only, minus some. The profile shows about 210,000 clones, 70% to 90% of them singletons. The sample was peripheral blood. All receptors come from a man aged 55 to 70 with acute or convalescent COVID-19.

This chain uses TRBV5-5 with TRBJ1-1, with 9 bases matching TRBD1. J was trimmed by 4 bases and V by 2 bases; bases with no gene match: 12. The V gene's germline CDR1 is SGHKS and CDR2 YYEKEE (reference sequence). CDR3 size: 17 residues. This chain's CDR3 is CASSFLKTGGQGTEAFF. The CDR3 DNA sequence: TGTGCCAGCAGCTTCCTGAAGACAGGGGGTCAGGGCACTGAAGCTTTCTTT.

This clone turned up a few times. The genes are TRBV6-5 and TRBJ1-2; no clear D gene. Trimming pared 6 bases from V and 0 bases from J, leaving 14 bases between. Germline V CDR1 and CDR2: MNHEY, SVGAGI. The CDR3 has 15 amino acids. Written as DNA, the CDR3 is TGTGCCAGCAGGCCCGGGTGGAATGCTAACTATGGCTACACCTTC. It codes for CASRPGWNANYGYTF.

The rearrangement links TRBV6-5 to TRBJ1-2, with 7 positions matching TRBD1. Germline V gene data show CDR1 as MNHEY and CDR2 as SVGAGI. This CDR3 region has 13 residues. V lost 6 bases to trimming and J lost 8 bases; unmatched junction nucleotides: 9. CDR3 amino acids: CASRPTGNGGYTF. The CDR3, as DNA: TGTGCCAGCAGACCGACAGGGAACGGCGGCTACACCTTC.

Only one count was recorded for this clone. The V gene is TRBV6-2 or TRBV6-3, the J gene TRBJ2-1; the D is unclear. Germline V gene lookup returns CDR1 MNHEY and CDR2 SVGEGT. The CDR3 is made up of 14 amino acids. V was pared by 6 bases and J by 0 bases, with 9 bases between. CDR3 nucleotide sequence: TGTGCCAGCAGCCTAGTGCTCTCCTACAATGAGCAGTTCTTC. It translates to CASSLVLSYNEQFF.

V and J are TRBV19 and TRBJ1-6, with 7 bases fitting TRBD1. V gave up 4 bases and J gave up 6 bases; unmatched junction bases: 6. Germline assignment: CDR1 LNHDA and CDR2 SQIVND (reference sequence). This CDR3 has 15 residues. In DNA, the CDR3 is TGTGCCAGTAGTACCGGGACAGTCCGTAATTCACCCCTCCACTTT. This encodes CASSTGTVRNSPLHF. Based on the CDR3 plus reference TRBV19 and TRBJ1-6, the full variable domain is DGGITQSPKYLFRKEGQNVTLSCEQNLNHDAMYWYRQDPGQGLRLIYYSQIVNDFQKGDIAEGYSVSREKKESFPLTVTSAQKNPTAFYLCASSTGTVRNSPLHFGNGTRLTVT.

The J gene is TRBJ1-2, the V gene TRBV6-6, with a weak D call TRBD1 (5 bases). The germline V and J ends were trimmed by 5 bases and 0 bases, with 19 bases remaining between them. There are 17 residues in the CDR3. Germline V lookup: CDR1 MNHNY, CDR2 SVGAGI (reference sequence). The CDR3 DNA sequence: TGTGCCAGCAGTCCCTCCCAGGGCAGGGCACCTAACTATGGCTACACCTTC. This codes for CASSPSQGRAPNYGYTF.

The chain combines TRBV7-9 with TRBJ1-3; tentatively, D is TRBD1 (6 bases). There are 15 residues in the CDR3. Germline V CDR1 and CDR2: SEHNR, FQNEAQ (reference sequence). V lost 7 bases and J lost 1, with 14 bases in between. The CDR3 bases are TGTGCCAGCAACCACGCCGGGACATCTGGAAACACCATATATTTT. It codes for CASNHAGTSGNTIYF.

Worth noting for this clone: Different DNA sequences within this sample yield the same CDR3. V gene TRBV11-3 combines with J gene TRBJ2-7; D is perhaps TRBD2 (6 bases). This CDR3 is built from 13 residues. CDR1 and CDR2 from the germline V gene are SGHNT and YENEEA. V gave up 0 bases and J gave up 3 bases, with 6 bases separating them. Here the CDR3 DNA reads TGTGCCAGCAGCTTAGAGGGGGGCTACGAGCAGTACTTC. Translated, it gives CASSLEGGYEQYF.

This clone was observed a handful of times. The J gene is TRBJ1-2, the V gene TRBV7-9; D is uncertain. Germline V gene data show CDR1 as SEHNR and CDR2 as FQNEAQ (reference sequence). V lost 5 bases, J lost 8 bases, and 24 bases lay in between. This CDR3 contains 16 residues. For the CDR3, the DNA is TGTGCCAGCAGCACACAAATTCCGGGAGAACTAGGCGGCTACACCTTC. This sequence encodes CASSTQIPGELGGYTF.

This rearrangement joins TRBV12-3 or TRBV12-4 to TRBJ2-7; 10 bases line up with TRBD1. V was pared by 6 bases and J by 6 bases, with 5 bases of the junction left unmatched. There are 13 residues in the CDR3. CDR3 in DNA: TGTGCCAGCAGGCTCGGGACAGGGGCCGAGCAGTACTTC. Its protein product is CASRLGTGAEQYF.

This chain uses TRBV7-8 with TRBJ2-5; TRBD1 aligns across 11 bases. CDR3 length: 18 amino acids. Germline CDR1 reads SGHVS; CDR2 reads FQNEAQ. The trim removed 5 bases at V and 4 bases at J, leaving 15 bases unmatched. The CDR3 spells CASSPQGGTGGLGETQYF. Written as DNA, the CDR3 is TGTGCCAGCAGCCCCCAGGGCGGGACAGGGGGGCTAGGAGAGACCCAGTACTTC.

CDR3 residues: CASSPGGGRADTQYF. The CDR3 DNA is TGTGCCAGCAGCCCCGGTGGGGGCAGGGCAGATACGCAGTATTTT. The V and J genes are TRBV7-2 and TRBJ2-3, with D perhaps TRBD1 (6 bases). V was pared by 5 bases and J by 4 bases, with 16 bases between. This CDR3 region has 15 residues. Germline V CDR1 and CDR2: SGHTA, FQGNSA.

This clone is classed as medium-sized. The V and J genes are TRBV28 and TRBJ1-5, with TRBD1 as a possible D gene (5 bases). This CDR3 has 14 residues. CDR1 and CDR2 from the germline V gene are MDHEN and SYDVKM. The CDR3 protein is CGGGTAHSNQPQHF. Written as DNA, the CDR3 is TGTGGGGGCGGGACGGCCCATAGCAATCAGCCCCAGCATTTT.

This chain uses TRBV11-2 with TRBJ2-5; 8 bases agree with TRBD2. Germline V gives CDR1 SGHAT, CDR2 FQNNGV. This CDR3 region has 13 residues. V gave up 11 bases and J gave up 5 bases; unmatched junction bases: 10. CDR3: CAHRRGGRETQYF. In nucleotides, the CDR3 is TGTGCCCACAGACGGGGGGGCCGGGAGACCCAGTACTTC.